A single sample gave rise to the 18 T cell receptor beta chains below, sequenced in a study of immune evolution from preneoplasia to lung adenocarcinoma. Here immunoSEQ multiplex PCR was the method, and the copy in TCRdb shows in-frame clones only, minus some. The sample records about 40,000 clones, roughly 68% being singletons. The sample taken for sequencing was FFPE invasive lung adenocarcinoma tissue. The source of these receptors is a person in their sixties with lung adenocarcinoma.

The rearrangement joins TRBV29-1 to TRBJ1-1; tentative D call: TRBD1 (6 bases). Germline V gene data show CDR1 as SQVTM and CDR2 as ANQGSEA. This CDR3 comprises 16 residues. V lost 8 bases and J 4 bases, leaving 26 bases between the germline ends. CDR3 in amino acids: CSTIPGGRGVGTEAFF. The CDR3 DNA follows: TGCAGCACCATCCCCGGGGGGCGCGGGGTGGGCACTGAAGCTTTCTTT.

The V gene is TRBV6-4, the J gene TRBJ2-1; 11 positions agree with TRBD2. Losses at the gene ends were 0 bases for V and 9 bases for J; bases not matched to a gene: 7. The CDR3 extends over 16 amino acids. Germline assignment: CDR1 MRHNA and CDR2 SNTAGT. CDR3 in amino acids: CASSDSGTSGSSEQFF. CDR3 bases: TGTGCCAGCAGTGACTCTGGGACTAGCGGCTCGAGTGAGCAGTTCTTC.

This chain's CDR3 is CASGVLAGVGEQYF. The CDR3 DNA follows: TGTGCCAGCGGGGTCCTGGCAGGGGTAGGCGAGCAGTACTTC. This chain uses TRBV2 with TRBJ2-7; the D gene is possibly TRBD1 (6 bases). V lost 8 bases and J 6 bases, leaving 20 bases between the germline ends. Germline-derived CDR1 and CDR2 are SNHLY and FYNNEI. The CDR3 sequence is 14 residues long. The variable domain in full, with the rest retrieved from reference TRBV2 and TRBJ2-7, is EPEVTQTPSHQVTQMGQEVILRCVPISNHLYFYWYRQILGQKVEFLVSFYNNEISEKSEIFDDQFSVERPDGSNFTLKIRSTKLEDSAMYFCASGVLAGVGEQYFGPGTRLTVT.

The chain has TRBV6-1 and TRBJ2-7; either TRBD1 or TRBD2 may fit D (5 bases each). Trimming removed 5 bases at V and 2 bases at J, with 16 bases between. Germline CDR1 MNHNS, CDR2 SASEGT. The CDR3 consists of 15 residues. The CDR3 nucleotides are TGTGCCAGCAGTCGCCCCGGGACGTCAACCTACGAGCAGTACTTC. Translating it yields CASSRPGTSTYEQYF.

V and J are TRBV11-2 and TRBJ2-7; D call uncertain. Germline lookup yields CDR1 SGHAT and CDR2 FQNNGV. The CDR3 is made up of 13 amino acids. V dropped 5 bases and J dropped 3 bases, with 11 bases sitting between them. CDR3 sequence reads: CASSPSANYEQYF. In DNA, the CDR3 is TGTGCCAGCAGCCCGTCGGCTAACTACGAGCAGTACTTC. The full variable domain, with the rest looked up from reference TRBV11-2 and TRBJ2-7, is EAGVAQSPRYKIIEKRQSVAFWCNPISGHATLYWYQQILGQGPKLLIQFQNNGVVDDSQLPKDRFSAERLKGVDSTLKIQPAKLEDSAVYLCASSPSANYEQYFGPGTRLTVT.

CDR3 residues: CASSPYVNTEAFF. Here the CDR3 DNA reads TGTGCCAGCTCACCATACGTGAACACTGAAGCTTTCTTT. The chain links TRBV18 to TRBJ1-1; D gene unclear. V was pared by 2 bases and J by 0 bases, with 4 bases between. The CDR3 is made up of 13 amino acids. Germline assignment: CDR1 KGHSH and CDR2 LQKENI.

V and J are TRBV7-8 and TRBJ1-5, with 8 bases lining up with TRBD1. After removal of 5 bases from V and 6 bases from J, the junction contained 12 bases not matched to a gene. Germline V gene lookup returns CDR1 SGHVS and CDR2 FQNEAQ. CDR3 size: 16 residues. CDR3 sequence (DNA): TGTGCCAGCAGCCCGTTGGTGGACAGGGACGGTCAGCCCCAGCATTTT. It is translated as CASSPLVDRDGQPQHF.

This clone has at least ten counts. This chain joins TRBV10-1 and TRBJ1-1, with a tentative D call TRBD1 (5 bases). The CDR3 runs to 14 residues. Germline assignment: CDR1 WNHNN and CDR2 SYGVQD (reference sequence). V dropped 2 bases and J dropped 7 bases, with 14 bases sitting between them. The CDR3 nucleotides are TGCGCCAGCAGTGAGGTGAAAGGACAAAATGAAGCTTTCTTT. Protein product: CASSEVKGQNEAFF.

A few counts support this clone. The chain carries TRBV27 and TRBJ2-7; 9 nucleotides agree with TRBD1. This CDR3 is built from 15 residues. Unmatched junction bases numbered 12, after V lost 5 bases and J lost 7 bases. CDR1 is MNHEY, CDR2 SMNVEV, per germline (reference sequence). The chain's CDR3 is CASSLTGTGRVEQYF. The CDR3 DNA reads as TGTGCCAGCAGTCTAACCGGGACAGGGAGGGTTGAGCAGTACTTC.

The rearrangement uses TRBV28 and TRBJ1-5; D unresolved. This CDR3 is built from 12 residues. Trimming took off 3 bases at V and 6 bases at J, with 6 bases between the two ends. Germline CDR1 reads MDHEN; CDR2 reads SYDVKM. The CDR3 sequence is CASSLGGQPQHF. DNA for the CDR3: TGTGCCAGCAGTTTGGGAGGTCAGCCCCAGCATTTT. Filled out from reference TRBV28 and TRBJ1-5, the complete variable domain reads DVKVTQSSRYLVKRTGEKVFLECVQDMDHENMFWYRQDPGLGLRLIYFSYDVKMKEKGDIPEGYSVSREKKERFSLILESASTNQTSMYLCASSLGGQPQHFGDGTRLSIL.

The chain uses TRBV29-1 and TRBJ1-3, with D uncertain. The CDR3 runs 13 residues. Trimming removed 4 bases from V and 8 bases from J, with 15 bases in between. Germline V gene lookup returns CDR1 SQVTM and CDR2 ANQGSEA. The chain's CDR3 is CSVALRWGDTIYF. Here the CDR3 DNA reads TGCAGCGTTGCGCTCAGGTGGGGAGACACCATATATTTT.

As concerns this clone: The germline gene is not matched at one end of the junction; a read error may be the cause. The V gene is TRBV19, the J gene TRBJ1-1; 8 nucleotides line up with TRBD1. Germline V gives CDR1 LNHDA, CDR2 SQIVND (reference sequence). This CDR3 is 15 amino acids long. The chain's CDR3 is CANSIGDRGSAEAFF. Here the CDR3 DNA reads TGTGCCAATAGTATAGGAGACAGGGGAAGCGCTGAAGCTTTCTTT.

A remark on this clone: The identical CDR3 is also encoded by other nucleotide sequences in the sample. The chain combines TRBV6-5 with TRBJ1-5; no clear D. V lost 4 bases to trimming and J lost 4 bases, with 8 bases between them. The CDR3 has 13 amino acids. Germline CDR1 is MNHEY and CDR2 is SVGAGI. CDR3 DNA sequence: TGTGCCAGCAGTTGGAAAGGGAATCAGCCCCAGCATTTT. As protein: CASSWKGNQPQHF.

The rearrangement links TRBV11-2 to TRBJ2-1; D is unclear. The germline V and J ends were trimmed by 7 bases and 4 bases, with 17 bases remaining between them. Germline V lookup: CDR1 SGHAT, CDR2 FQNNGV. This CDR3 has 15 amino acids. CDR3 sequence: CASTLGSTVYNEQFF. The CDR3 DNA is TGTGCCAGCACCTTGGGCAGTACCGTTTACAATGAGCAGTTCTTC.

This clone was detected a few times. CDR3 sequence reads: CASSVGYGGTQYF. For the CDR3, the DNA is TGTGCCAGCAGCGTAGGGTATGGCGGTACGCAGTATTTT. The chain uses TRBV9 and TRBJ2-3; D call uncertain. Trimming took off 0 bases at V and 8 bases at J, with 10 bases between the two ends. CDR1 is SGDLS, CDR2 YYNGEE, per germline. The CDR3 is 13 amino acids.

This CDR3 reads CASSLTGTGDEKLFF. The CDR3 DNA reads TGTGCCAGTAGTCTGACCGGGACGGGGGATGAAAAACTGTTTTTT. The V gene is TRBV19, the J gene TRBJ1-4; possibly TRBD1 for D (5 bases). Germline lookup yields CDR1 LNHDA and CDR2 SQIVND (reference sequence). V lost 5 bases, J lost 6 bases, and 16 bases lay in between. This CDR3 spans 15 amino acids.

The count of this clone is one. This chain links TRBV6-4 with TRBJ2-3, with 7 bases identical to TRBD2. Germline CDR1 MRHNA, CDR2 SNTAGT. The CDR3 runs 14 residues. V gave up 2 bases and J gave up 3 bases; unmatched junction bases: 2. The CDR3 DNA follows: TGTGCCAGCAGTGACGGGCGGGAGACAGATACGCAGTATTTT. It specifies CASSDGRETDTQYF.

A few counts support this clone. This CDR3 is CASTSEASGNTGELFF. CDR3 DNA sequence: TGTGCCAGCACCTCCGAAGCTAGCGGGAACACCGGGGAGCTGTTTTTT. The gene calls are TRBV9 and TRBJ2-2; 7 bases align to TRBD2. Trimming took 6 bases from V and 1 from J; bases not matched to a gene: 9. Germline-derived CDR1 and CDR2 are SGDLS and YYNGEE. This CDR3 contains 16 residues.